The clone carrying this T cell receptor (beta chain) has just one count. Prepared libraries of TCR beta cDNA carried unique molecular identifiers. A single record per CDR3 protein comes from TCRdb applying MiXCR to the PCR reads. The sample has fewer than 850,000 distinct CDR3 sequences, 30% seen once. The data were taken from a study of post-analysis software for immune sequencing data. Study-level information: The study covered relapsing-remitting, secondary progressive and progressive-relapsing courses of multiple sclerosis.

The receptor was isolated from a girl aged 10 to 17 with multiple sclerosis. The source material was blood.

CDR3 amino acids: CASRQGGTFEQFF. CDR3 nucleotides: TGTGCCAGTCGACAGGGTGGGACGTTTGAGCAGTTCTTC. The chain joins TRBV2 to TRBJ2-1, with 7 nucleotides matching TRBD1. The CDR3 sequence is 13 residues long. The V and J ends lost 9 bases and 9 bases, in that order; junction bases with no gene match: 11. Per the germline V gene, CDR1 is SNHLY and CDR2 is FYNNEI.